The TCR beta chain under discussion was sequenced for a study of response to subunit inactivated influenza vaccine. TCRdb itself ran the RT-PCR reads through MiXCR, one entry per CDR3 protein. Of about 190,000 distinct CDR3 sequences listed, over 13% were seen once; the top ten hold roughly 25%. The sample holds a few counts of this clonotype. The germline CDR1 and CDR2 sequences are MNHEY and SVGAGI. Trimming cost V 1 base and J 5 bases, with 11 bases left between them. CDR3 length: 14 residues. The sequence came from a man aged 50-59 years who received an inactivated influenza vaccine. The chain is built from TRBV6-5 and TRBJ2-5, with D perhaps matching TRBD1 or TRBD2 (6 bases each). This specimen was CD8+ T cells sorted from PBMCs, taken about 5 days after vaccination. The CDR3 bases are TGTGCCAGCAGTTACTTGGGGGGCAGGGAGACCCAGTACTTC. This sequence encodes CASSYLGGRETQYF.